This T cell receptor (beta chain) was documented in a study of cytomegalovirus exposure and HLA in healthy donors. Regarding the study as a whole: Reports state that TCR beta sequences accurately predicted most subjects' HLA-A and HLA-B alleles. Indistinguishable V segments such as TRBV6-2 and TRBV6-3 were excluded. Most TCR sequences proved rare, with some public TCRs found in many donors.

PCR primers comprised 60 Vbeta and 13 Jbeta primers. Methods used by the authors: In a later analysis, of around 85 million unique beta chains, about 12 million appeared in at least two donors. This table comes from immunoSEQ multiplex PCR, and its TCRdb copy is limited to in-frame clones, with some not included. V, J and clone size are those of that table, while D and trimming were read from the DNA. The sample comprises 110,000 to 150,000 clones, about 73% of which are singletons, and roughly 2% rests with the top ten. Looked up from germline, CDR1 is KGHSH and CDR2 is LQKENI. The CDR3 is 15 residues long. Trimming pared 6 bases from V and 4 bases from J, leaving 16 bases between. This clone appeared once. No antigen is known for it.

Sample: PBMCs. This TCR was sampled from a woman in her sixties in good health and CMV-seropositive. The chain carries TRBV18 and TRBJ1-3, with D unresolved. The CDR3 coding sequence is TGTGCCAGCTCTGATTCGGTTGCGCGGGGAAACACCATATATTTT. Its translation is CASSDSVARGNTIYF. Variable domain in full (rest from reference TRBV18 and TRBJ1-3): NAGVMQNPRHLVRRRGQEARLRCSPMKGHSHVYWYRQLPEEGLKFMVYLQKENIIDESGMPKERFSAEFPKEGPSILRIQQVVRGDSAAYFCASSDSVARGNTIYFGEGSWLTVV.